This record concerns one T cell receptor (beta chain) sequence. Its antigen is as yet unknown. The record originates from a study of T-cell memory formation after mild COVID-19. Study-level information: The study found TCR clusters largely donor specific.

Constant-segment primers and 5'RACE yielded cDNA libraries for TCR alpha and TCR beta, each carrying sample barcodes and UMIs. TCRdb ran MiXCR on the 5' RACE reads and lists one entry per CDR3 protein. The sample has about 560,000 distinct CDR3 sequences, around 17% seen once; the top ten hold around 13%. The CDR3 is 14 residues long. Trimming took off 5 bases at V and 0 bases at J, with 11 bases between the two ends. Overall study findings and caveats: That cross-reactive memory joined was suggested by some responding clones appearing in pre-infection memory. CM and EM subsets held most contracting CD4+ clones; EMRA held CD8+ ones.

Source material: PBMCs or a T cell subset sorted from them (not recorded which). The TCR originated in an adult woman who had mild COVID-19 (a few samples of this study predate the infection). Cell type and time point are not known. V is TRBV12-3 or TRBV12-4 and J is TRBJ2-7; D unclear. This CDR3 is CASSPPRHSYEQYF. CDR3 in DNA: TGTGCCAGCAGTCCCCCCCGCCACTCCTACGAGCAGTACTTC.